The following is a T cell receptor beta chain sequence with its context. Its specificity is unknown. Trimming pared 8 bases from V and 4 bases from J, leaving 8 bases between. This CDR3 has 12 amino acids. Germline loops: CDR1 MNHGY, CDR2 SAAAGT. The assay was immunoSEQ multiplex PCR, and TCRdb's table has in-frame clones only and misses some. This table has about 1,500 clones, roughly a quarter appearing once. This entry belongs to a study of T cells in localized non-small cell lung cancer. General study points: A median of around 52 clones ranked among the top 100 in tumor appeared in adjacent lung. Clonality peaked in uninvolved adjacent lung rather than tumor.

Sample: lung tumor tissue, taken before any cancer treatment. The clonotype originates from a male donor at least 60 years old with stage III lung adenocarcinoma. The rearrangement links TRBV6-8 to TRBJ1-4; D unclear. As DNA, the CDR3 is TGTGCCAGCGAAGGTTATAATGAAAAACTGTTTTTT. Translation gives CASEGYNEKLFF.